This T cell receptor beta chain is from a study of T cells in Graves' hyperthyroidism and ophthalmopathy. Amplified TCR beta CDR3 regions came from RNA transcripts. An initial round of RT-PCR targeting the TCR CDR3 relied on the HTBI primer set. One entry per CDR3 protein results from TCRdb running MiXCR on the multiplex PCR reads. The profile shows around 620,000 distinct CDR3 sequences, approximately 15% of them singletons. The PBMCs were taken from around 10 ml of fresh peripheral blood. Regarding this clonotype: Its antigen is as yet unknown.

Study findings and constraints: A model using 13 V-J features told ophthalmopathy apart from stable hyperthyroidism. Model predictions of ophthalmopathy came a median around 6.5 months before onset.

V lost 5 bases and J lost 0, with 9 bases in between. Germline V gene lookup returns CDR1 KGHDR and CDR2 SFDVKD. The CDR3 contains 15 residues. Sequenced material: blood. The TCR sequence derives from a woman under 30 with Graves' ophthalmopathy. The V gene is TRBV24-1, the J gene TRBJ2-2; possibly TRBD2 for D (6 bases). CDR3 in amino acids: CATSGTGANTGELFF. The CDR3 DNA reads TGTGCCACCAGTGGGACGGGGGCGAACACCGGGGAGCTGTTTTTT.